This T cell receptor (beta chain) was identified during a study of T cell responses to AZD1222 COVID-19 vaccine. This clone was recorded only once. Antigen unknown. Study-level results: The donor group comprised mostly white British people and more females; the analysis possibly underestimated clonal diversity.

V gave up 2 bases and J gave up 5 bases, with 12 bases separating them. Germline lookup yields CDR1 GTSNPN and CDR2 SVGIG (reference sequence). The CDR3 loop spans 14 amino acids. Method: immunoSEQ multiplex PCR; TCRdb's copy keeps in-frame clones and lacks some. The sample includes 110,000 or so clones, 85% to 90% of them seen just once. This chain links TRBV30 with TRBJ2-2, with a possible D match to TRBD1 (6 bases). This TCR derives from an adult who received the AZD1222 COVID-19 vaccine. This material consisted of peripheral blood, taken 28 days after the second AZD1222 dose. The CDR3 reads CAWSQLQGTGELFF. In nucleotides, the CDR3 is TGTGCCTGGAGTCAATTACAGGGAACCGGGGAGCTGTTTTTT.